The TCR beta chain under discussion was sequenced for a study of blood T cell repertoires in COVID-19. This CDR3 contains 16 residues. Per the germline V gene, CDR1 is MRHNA and CDR2 is SNTAGT. The V and J ends lost 5 bases and 5 bases respectively, with 22 bases between them. Profiled with immunoSEQ multiplex PCR; TCRdb holds only in-frame clones, not every one. Among some 120,000 clones listed, around 86% were seen once. The rearrangement links TRBV6-4 to TRBJ2-7, with D unclear. Material: peripheral blood. The clonotype was recovered from a man in his fifties or sixties with acute or convalescent COVID-19. The CDR3 DNA sequence: TGTGCCAGCAGTTTTCTTAGGCAACTCAATGGAGACGAGCAGTACTTC. This encodes CASSFLRQLNGDEQYF.